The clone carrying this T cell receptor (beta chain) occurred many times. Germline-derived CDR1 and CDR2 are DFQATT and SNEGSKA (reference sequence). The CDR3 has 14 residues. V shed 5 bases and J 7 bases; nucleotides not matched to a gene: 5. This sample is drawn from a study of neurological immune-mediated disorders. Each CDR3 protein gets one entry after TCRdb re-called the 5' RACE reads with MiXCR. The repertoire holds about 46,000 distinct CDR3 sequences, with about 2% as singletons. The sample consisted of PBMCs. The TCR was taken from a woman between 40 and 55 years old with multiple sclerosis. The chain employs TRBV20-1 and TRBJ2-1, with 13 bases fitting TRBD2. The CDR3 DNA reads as TGCAGTGCTGGAACTAGCGGGGGGGCGAATGAGCAGTTCTTC. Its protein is CSAGTSGGANEQFF.